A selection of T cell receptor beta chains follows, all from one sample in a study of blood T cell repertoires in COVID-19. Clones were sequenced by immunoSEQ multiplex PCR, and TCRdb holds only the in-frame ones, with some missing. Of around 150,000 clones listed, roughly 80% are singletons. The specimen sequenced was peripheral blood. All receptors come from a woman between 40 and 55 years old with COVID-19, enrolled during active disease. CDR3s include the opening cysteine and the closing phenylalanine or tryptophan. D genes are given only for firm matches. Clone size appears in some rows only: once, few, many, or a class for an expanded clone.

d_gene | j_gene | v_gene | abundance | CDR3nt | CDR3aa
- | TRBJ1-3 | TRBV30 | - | TGTGCCTGGAGTGCAGGGGCCGGAAACACCATATATTTT | CAWSAGAGNTIYF
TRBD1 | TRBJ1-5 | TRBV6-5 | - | TGTGCCAGCAGTTACGGGACAGGGGGCGGTCAGCCCCAGCATTTT | CASSYGTGGGQPQHF
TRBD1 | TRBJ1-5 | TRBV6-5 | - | TGTGCCAGCAGTTTGGGGACAGTAGGTAGGCTCCAGCATTTT | CASSLGTVGRLQHF
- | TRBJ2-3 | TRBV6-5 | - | TGTGCCAGCGCCTCCCGGGCAGATACGCAGTATTTT | CASASRADTQYF
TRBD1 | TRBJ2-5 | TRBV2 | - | TGTGCCAGCAGTGGGACAGGGGAAGGGACCCAGTACTTC | CASSGTGEGTQYF
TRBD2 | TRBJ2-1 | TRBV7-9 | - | TGTGCCAGCAACCGGGCGCTAGCGGGGAATAATGAGCAGTTCTTC | CASNRALAGNNEQFF
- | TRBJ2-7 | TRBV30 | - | TGTGCCTGGAGGGACAGCTACGAGCAGTACTTC | CAWRDSYEQYF
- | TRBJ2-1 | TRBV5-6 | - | TGTGCCAGCAGCTTGTGGGGGCGCCCCTACAATGAGCAGTTCTTC | CASSLWGRPYNEQFF
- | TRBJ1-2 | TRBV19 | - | TGTGCCAGTGCAACCGGGACTTACATCGGCTACACCTTC | CASATGTYIGYTF
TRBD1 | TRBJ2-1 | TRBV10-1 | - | TGCGCCAGCAGTGATAGGTTACAGGGGACGGATGAGCAGTTCTTC | CASSDRLQGTDEQFF
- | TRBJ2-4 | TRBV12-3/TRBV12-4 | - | TGTGCCAGCTCCCCAGGGGCGGGCCGGCATCAGTACTTC | CASSPGAGRHQYF
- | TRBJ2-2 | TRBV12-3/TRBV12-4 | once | TGTGCCAGCAGTGACAGGAACACCGGGGAGCTGTTTTTT | CASSDRNTGELFF
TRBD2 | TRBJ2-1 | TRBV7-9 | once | TGTGCCAGCAGCCCGGGGACTAGCGGGAATGAGCAGTTCTTC | CASSPGTSGNEQFF
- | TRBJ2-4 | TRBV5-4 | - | TGTGCCAGCAGCTTGGCCGGACAATTAGCCAAAAACATTCAGTACTTC | CASSLAGQLAKNIQYF
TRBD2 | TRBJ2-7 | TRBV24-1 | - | TGTGCCACCAGTGATCCCGGACTAGCGGGAGGCGAGCAGTACTTC | CATSDPGLAGGEQYF
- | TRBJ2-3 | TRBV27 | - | TGTGCCAGCAGTCTGACAGTTTTGACTAGCACAGATACGCAGTATTTT | CASSLTVLTSTDTQYF
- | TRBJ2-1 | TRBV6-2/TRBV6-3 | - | TGTGCCAGCAGTTACGGGAGTACGGGCAATGAGCAGTTCTTC | CASSYGSTGNEQFF
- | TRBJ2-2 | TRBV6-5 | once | TGTGCCAGCATGTATCAGGAAAACACCGGGGAGCTGTTTTTT | CASMYQENTGELFF
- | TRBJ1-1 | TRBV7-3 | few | TGTGCCAGCAGCTTAGGTTCGGGGACTGAAGCTTTCTTT | CASSLGSGTEAFF
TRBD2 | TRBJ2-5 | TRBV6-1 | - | TGTGCCAGCAGTGAGCTAGCGGGAGACTTAGAGACCCAGTACTTC | CASSELAGDLETQYF
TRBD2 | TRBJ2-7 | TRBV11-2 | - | TGTGCCAGCACCTCCAAGGGACTAGCGGGAGGCAGCTCCTACGAGCAGTACTTC | CASTSKGLAGGSSYEQYF
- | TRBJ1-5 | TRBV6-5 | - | TGTGCCAGCAGGGGACACAGGGACCTGAGGCAGCCCCAGCATTTT | CASRGHRDLRQPQHF
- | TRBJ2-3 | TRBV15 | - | TGTGCCACCAGCCTCCGAGTGGCAGATACGCAGTATTTT | CATSLRVADTQYF
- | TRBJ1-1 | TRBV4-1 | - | TGCGCCAGCAGGGGGGCAGACACTGAAGCTTTCTTT | CASRGADTEAFF
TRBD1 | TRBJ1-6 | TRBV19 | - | TGTGCCAGTAGAAGGACAGGGGGAACACCCCTCCACTTT | CASRRTGGTPLHF
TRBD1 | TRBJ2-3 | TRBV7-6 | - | TGTGCCAGCAGCCTCGGACAGGGGCTCCACACAGATACGCAGTATTTT | CASSLGQGLHTDTQYF
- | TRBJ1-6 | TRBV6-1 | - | TGTGCCAGCAGTGACGCTTATCAGAATTCACCCCTCCACTTT | CASSDAYQNSPLHF
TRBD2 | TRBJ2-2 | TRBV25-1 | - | TGTGCCAGCAGTGCTGGGGTTAGCGGGCCCACCGGGGAGCTGTTTTTT | CASSAGVSGPTGELFF
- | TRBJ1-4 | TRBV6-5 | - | TGTGCCAGCAGGTTATTGGGAGATGAAAAACTGTTTTTT | CASRLLGDEKLFF
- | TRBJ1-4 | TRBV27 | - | TGTGCCAGCAGCCAAGCGGGGGGAAAGAATGAAAAACTGTTTTTT | CASSQAGGKNEKLFF
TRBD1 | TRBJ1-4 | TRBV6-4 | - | TGTGCCAGCAGTGACGGGACAGGGAATGAAAAACTGTTTTTT | CASSDGTGNEKLFF
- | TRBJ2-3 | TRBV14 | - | TGTGCCAGCAGCCACACGAGGACAGATACGCAGTATTTT | CASSHTRTDTQYF
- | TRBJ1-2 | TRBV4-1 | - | TGCGCCAGCAGCCTCGGGGCAGGGACTTTGGGCTACACCTTC | CASSLGAGTLGYTF
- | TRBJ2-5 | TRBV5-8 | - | TGTGCCAGCAGCCCCACCCGACTAGGGTCGGAGACCCAGTACTTC | CASSPTRLGSETQYF
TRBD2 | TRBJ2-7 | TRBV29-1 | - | TGCAGCGTTCAAGGTATCGAGACTAGCGGGATATCCTACGAGCAGTACTTC | CSVQGIETSGISYEQYF
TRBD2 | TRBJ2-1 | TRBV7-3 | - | TGTGCCAGCAGCCTTAGCGGGAGTTCCTACAATGAGCAGTTCTTC | CASSLSGSSYNEQFF
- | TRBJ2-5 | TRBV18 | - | TGTGCCAGCTCACGCGAGGGAGGGACCCAGTACTTC | CASSREGGTQYF
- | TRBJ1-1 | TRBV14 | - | TGTGCCAGCGGTTGGGCGAACACTGAAGCTTTCTTT | CASGWANTEAFF
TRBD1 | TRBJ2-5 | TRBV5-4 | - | TGTGCCAGCAGCACTCCGACGGACAGGGGGCAAGGGGAGACCCAGTACTTC | CASSTPTDRGQGETQYF
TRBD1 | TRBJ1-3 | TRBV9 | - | TGTGCCAGCAGCGTAAACCACGGGACAGAAAACTCTGGAAACACCATATATTTT | CASSVNHGTENSGNTIYF
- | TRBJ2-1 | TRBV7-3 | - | TGTGCCAGCAGCTTACAGCGTAACAATGAGCAGTTCTTC | CASSLQRNNEQFF
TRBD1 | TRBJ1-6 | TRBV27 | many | TGTGCCAGCAGTATAACAGGGGTGTCCTATAATTCACCCCTCCACTTT | CASSITGVSYNSPLHF